A selection of T cell receptor beta chains follows, all from one sample in a study of blood T cell repertoires in COVID-19. The method was immunoSEQ multiplex PCR; TCRdb's version includes in-frame clones alone and lacks a portion of them. Among about 150,000 clones, just under 85% were seen once, and the ten largest hold about 29%. Source material: peripheral blood. The receptors come from a woman aged 60 to 75 with acute or convalescent COVID-19. Both conserved end residues are trimmed from each CDR3. A D gene is named only where the DNA matches it firmly.

j_gene: TRBJ2-5; d_gene: .; v_gene: TRBV6-6; CDR3aa: ASSKPISRSQETQY
j_gene: TRBJ1-6; d_gene: TRBD1; v_gene: TRBV18; CDR3aa: ASSPPYGQGDNSPLH
j_gene: TRBJ1-1; d_gene: .; v_gene: TRBV29-1; CDR3aa: SVRRWNTEAF
j_gene: TRBJ2-3; d_gene: .; v_gene: TRBV11-2; CDR3aa: ASSLGRGNTDTQY
j_gene: TRBJ2-1; d_gene: TRBD2; v_gene: TRBV6-1; CDR3aa: ASSEILAGGPQSDNEQF
j_gene: TRBJ1-2; d_gene: TRBD1; v_gene: TRBV6-5; CDR3aa: ASSSHQGARYGYT
j_gene: TRBJ1-3; d_gene: .; v_gene: TRBV5-5; CDR3aa: ASSLRVSQPGNTIY
j_gene: TRBJ1-2; d_gene: .; v_gene: TRBV19; CDR3aa: ASQFSERSLSYGYT
j_gene: TRBJ1-1; d_gene: .; v_gene: TRBV18; CDR3aa: ASSPTPGNTEAF
j_gene: TRBJ1-1; d_gene: .; v_gene: TRBV18; CDR3aa: ASSPPVMRVEAF